A single TCR beta chain is shown here with its context. These data belong to a study of CD8+ T cells in alopecia areata. The CDR3 extends over 15 amino acids. Losses at the gene ends were 4 bases for V and 7 bases for J; bases not matched to a gene: 9. CDR1 SGHRS and CDR2 YFSETQ come from the germline V gene. Regarding treatment: oral pan-JAK inhibitor, 5-10 mg twice daily. Extracted RNA was reverse transcribed into cDNA, the sequencing template. Assay: immunoSEQ multiplex PCR; the TCRdb copy retains only in-frame clones and omits some. The sample lists under 200,000 clones; around 60% were seen once. The V gene is TRBV5-1, the J gene TRBJ2-1, with TRBD1 identical over 9 bases. The source material was CD4+ T cells sorted from blood, sampled at week 24, from a patient treated with tofacitinib. This sequence originates from a human donor with alopecia areata. DNA for the CDR3: TGCGCCAGCAGCCTAGCGAAACAGGGGGCGAATGAGCAGTTCTTC. This encodes CASSLAKQGANEQFF.